The entry below gives a single T cell receptor beta chain sequence along with its context. Antigen specificity is unknown. The sample belongs to a study of identical twins. TCRdb analysed the 5' RACE reads with MiXCR anew, one entry per CDR3 protein. The sample shows 400,000 to 600,000 distinct CDR3 sequences, approximately 20% of them seen only once. Study-wide findings and caveats: Because invariant MAIT and iNKT cells could be present, zero-insertion analyses could be partly confounded.

Germline-derived CDR1 and CDR2 are DFQATT and SNEGSKA (reference sequence). Deletions cut 3 bases from V and 2 bases from J, with 10 bases between. This CDR3 is built from 14 residues. The data also belong to a second study, concerning yellow fever vaccine responses in identical twins.

Sequences were obtained from CD4+ T cells sorted from blood. This sequence joins TRBV20-1 and TRBJ2-2, with a weak D call TRBD1 (6 bases). The TCR sequence derives from a woman aged 18 to 35 in good health. The CDR3 sequence: CSASRDTNTGELFF. CDR3 sequence (DNA): TGCAGTGCTAGTCGGGACACCAACACCGGGGAGCTGTTTTTT.